Described below is a single TCR beta chain sequence and its context. What this receptor recognizes is not known. Per-base quality was not reported, and no clone a single base away is much larger than it. The data stem from a study of blood T cell repertoires in COVID-19 (dated by TCRdb to between 2020 and 2021). Broadly, across the study: The collaborator samples originated in the United States, Italy and Spain and spanned the acute and convalescent phases of COVID-19. Samples came from the ongoing ImmuneRACE study (first 160 participants) plus 1,254 subjects from 6 global collaborators. The dataset comprised deeply sampled blood TCRbeta repertoires from subjects exposed to, actively infected with, or recovered from COVID-19. Where available, HLA class I and class II types were taken from metadata supplied by the sample provider and were not determined by assay-based typing. Sample metadata almost always included a de-identified subject ID, COVID-19 status, age in years and sex. The repertoires were made available in a free public database intended to serve as a resource for research on the immune response to SARS-CoV-2. The prospective study material was composed of cDNA or gDNA derived from T cells, B-cell-depleted T cells, or PBMCs. Points the paper makes about the study in general: Clinical and demographic metadata were provided uncurated, with the amount varying by source and participant.

TCRbeta CDR3 regions were amplified from genomic DNA by means of the immunoSEQ Assay, a bias-controlled multiplex PCR. The paper's data handling went like this. The number of nucleated cells in each sample was estimated from the amplification of reference gene primers within the assay. To quantify the absolute abundance of each unique TCRbeta CDR3 rearrangement, sequence reads were collapsed and filtered. For each sample, productive Simpson clonality was calculated by taking the square root of Simpson's diversity index across productive rearrangements. The table was pulled from immuneACCESS by TCRdb, which kept in-frame rearrangements only. Such tables lose some clones; where checked, under half of the loss comes from unresolved V genes, and the rest has no known cause. The V and J calls and clone size are taken from that table; D and trimming were inferred from the DNA. This sample is represented by about 50,000 clones; 75% to 90% of them were singletons. 6.5% of the sample is taken by the ten largest.

Per the germline V gene, MDHEN is the CDR1 and SYDVKM is the CDR2. V is shortened by 5 bases, J by 3 bases, and the region joining them spans 14 bases. The CDR3 spans 15 residues, from the cysteine through the phenylalanine. Only the CDR3 region is kept as DNA, spanning 45 bases read in frame from base 1. Each collaborating institution followed its own protocols to collect whole blood in K2EDTA tubes. For TCRbeta analysis, collaborators shipped samples as frozen whole blood, isolated PBMCs, or DNA extracted from either of those sample types. The receptor comes from a man aged 55 to 69 with acute or convalescent COVID-19. The sequence is built from TRBV28 and TRBJ1-5, and perhaps TRBD1 as D gene, on 5 matching bases. Specimen: peripheral blood. The CDR3 region has the sequence CASSNGALDNQPQHF. At the DNA level, the sequence is TGTGCCAGCAGTAATGGGGCTCTTGACAATCAGCCCCAGCATTTT.